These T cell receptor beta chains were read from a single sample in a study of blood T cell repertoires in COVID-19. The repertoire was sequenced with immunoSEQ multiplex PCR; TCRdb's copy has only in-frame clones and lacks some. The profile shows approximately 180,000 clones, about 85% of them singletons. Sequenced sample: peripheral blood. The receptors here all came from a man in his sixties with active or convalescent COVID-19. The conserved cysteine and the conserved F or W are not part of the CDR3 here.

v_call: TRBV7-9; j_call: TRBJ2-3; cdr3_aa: ASSRLFAGVNTQY
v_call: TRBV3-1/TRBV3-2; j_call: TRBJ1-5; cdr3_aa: ASSQRGNQPQH
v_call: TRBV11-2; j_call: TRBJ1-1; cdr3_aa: ASSLNRNTEAF
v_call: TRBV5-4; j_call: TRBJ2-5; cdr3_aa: ASSLDYASGQETQY
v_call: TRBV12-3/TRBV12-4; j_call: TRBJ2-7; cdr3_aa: ASSPGGPYEQY
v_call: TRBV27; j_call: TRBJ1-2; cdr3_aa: ASSRQGNYGYT
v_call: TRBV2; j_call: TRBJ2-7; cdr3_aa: ASTGTGGSYEQY
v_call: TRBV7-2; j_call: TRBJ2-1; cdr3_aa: ASSLNSGQRNEQF
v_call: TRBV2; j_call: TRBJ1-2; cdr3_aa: ASTLRVDNYGYT
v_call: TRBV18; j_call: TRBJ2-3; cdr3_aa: ASSQGVSSDTQY
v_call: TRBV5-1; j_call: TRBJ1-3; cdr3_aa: ASSFGGSGNTIY
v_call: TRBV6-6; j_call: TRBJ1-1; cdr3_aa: ASRDTANTEAF
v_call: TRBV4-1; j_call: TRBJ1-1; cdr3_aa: ASSPPGVGAF
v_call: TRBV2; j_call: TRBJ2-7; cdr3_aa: ASSPPRGTGDYEQY
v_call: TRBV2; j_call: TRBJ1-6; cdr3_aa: ASSERGYNSPLH
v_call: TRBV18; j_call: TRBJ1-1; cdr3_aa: ASSPRGVNTEAF
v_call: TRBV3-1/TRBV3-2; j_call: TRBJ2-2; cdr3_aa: ASSHGTSNTGELF
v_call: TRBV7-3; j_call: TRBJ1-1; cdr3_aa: ASSLTLDTEAF
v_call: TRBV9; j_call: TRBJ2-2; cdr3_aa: ASSVVGGGGELF
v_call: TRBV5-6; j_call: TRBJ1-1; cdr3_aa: LEVGRGPEAF
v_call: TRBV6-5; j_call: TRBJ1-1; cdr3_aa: ASSYEPRNTEAF
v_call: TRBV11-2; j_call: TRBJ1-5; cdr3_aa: ASSQGGLGNQPQH
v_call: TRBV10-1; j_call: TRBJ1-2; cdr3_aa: ASSESLGQADGYT
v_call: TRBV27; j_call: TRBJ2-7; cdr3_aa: ASRGRGDRHFYEQY
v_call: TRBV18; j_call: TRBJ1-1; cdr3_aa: ASSLGQGRGAEAF
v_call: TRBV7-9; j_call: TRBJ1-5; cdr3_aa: ASSLPGQGLQPQH
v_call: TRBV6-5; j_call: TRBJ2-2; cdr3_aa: ASRQGTGELF
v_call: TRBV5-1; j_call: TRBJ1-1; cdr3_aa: ASSLQGKSPEAF
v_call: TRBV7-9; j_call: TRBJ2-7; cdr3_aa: ASIPGDRGPHEQY
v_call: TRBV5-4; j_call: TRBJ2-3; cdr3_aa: ASSSSKDRGITDTQY
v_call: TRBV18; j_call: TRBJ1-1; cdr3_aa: ASSPGGFRNTEAF
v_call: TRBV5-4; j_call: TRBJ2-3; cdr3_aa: ASSLSGLAGALTDTQY
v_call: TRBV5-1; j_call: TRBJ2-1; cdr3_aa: ASSSQGGAPNEQF
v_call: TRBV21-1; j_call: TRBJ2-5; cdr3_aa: ASSKEDRYETQY
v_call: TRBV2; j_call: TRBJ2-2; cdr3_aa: ASESSGVSAGELF
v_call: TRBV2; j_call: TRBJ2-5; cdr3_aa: ASSADRAEETQY
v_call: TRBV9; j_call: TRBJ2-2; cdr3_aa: ASSIAGGSTGELF
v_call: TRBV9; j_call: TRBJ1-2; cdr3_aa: ASSPLGQGDGYT
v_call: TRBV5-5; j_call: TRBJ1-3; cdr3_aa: ASKRDGTTSGNTIY
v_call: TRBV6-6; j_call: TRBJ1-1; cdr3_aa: ASSSGQGVNTEAF
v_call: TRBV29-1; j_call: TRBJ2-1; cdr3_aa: SVEEEGLTSGGYNEQF
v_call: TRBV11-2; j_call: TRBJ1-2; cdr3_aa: ASSLGRGRGSYRCT
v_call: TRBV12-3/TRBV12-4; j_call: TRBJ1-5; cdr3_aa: ASSRRQDQPQH
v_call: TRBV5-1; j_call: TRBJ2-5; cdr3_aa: ASSSQGIQETQY
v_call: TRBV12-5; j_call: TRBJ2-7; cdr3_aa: ASGFKTLVPGLAGEQVGEQY
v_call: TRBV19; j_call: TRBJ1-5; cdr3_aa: ASITTVNQPQH
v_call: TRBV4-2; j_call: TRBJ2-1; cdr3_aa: ASSQGRGPSYNEQF
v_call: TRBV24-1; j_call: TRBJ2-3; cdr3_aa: ATSETGTSGPSTDTQY
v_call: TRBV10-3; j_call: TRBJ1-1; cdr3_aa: AIRDSSRTEAF
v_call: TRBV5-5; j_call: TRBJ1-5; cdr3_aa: ASSFRLEAQPQH
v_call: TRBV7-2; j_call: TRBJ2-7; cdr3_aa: ASSLTGNNDEQY
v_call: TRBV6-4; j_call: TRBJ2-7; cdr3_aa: ASSEVRRTQDSYEQY
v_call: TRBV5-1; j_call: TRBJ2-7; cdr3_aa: ASSQGTAAGYEQY
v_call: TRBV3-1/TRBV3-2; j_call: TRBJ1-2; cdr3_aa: ASSLHGQGTGSYT
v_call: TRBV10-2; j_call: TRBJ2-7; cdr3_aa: ASSTGYYEQY